Following are 18 T cell receptor beta chains from one sample sequenced in a study of read filtering for tumor transcriptome and immune sequencing. This library used around 400 ng RNA and molecular barcoded adaptors spanning alpha/delta and beta/gamma chains. Using its own MiXCR run on the reads, TCRdb lists one record per CDR3 protein. The sample holds roughly 90,000 distinct CDR3 sequences, 12% seen once. Sequences were obtained from a population of CD138-negative cells sorted from bone marrow. All receptors derive from a donor at least 40 years old with multiple myeloma.

At least ten counts were recorded for this clonotype. The chain uses TRBV12-5 and TRBJ1-1; D remains unclear. The V gene's germline CDR1 is LGHNT and CDR2 FRNRAP. The CDR3 consists of 14 residues. The V end was cut by 10 bases, the J end by 4 bases, with 19 bases between. This CDR3 reads CATKTGKVATEAFF. The CDR3 coding sequence is TGTGCTACGAAAACGGGTAAAGTAGCCACTGAAGCTTTCTTT.

At least ten counts were recorded for this clonotype. The chain carries TRBV6-6 and TRBJ1-2, with D unresolved. Trimming cost V 5 bases and J 1 base, with 5 bases left between them. CDR1 and CDR2 from the germline V gene are MNHNY and SVGAGI (reference sequence). The CDR3 length is 12 residues. This CDR3 reads CASSDINYGYTF. The CDR3 nucleotides read TGTGCCAGCAGTGATATTAACTATGGCTACACCTTC.

This clonotype was detected many times. The V gene is TRBV29-1, the J gene TRBJ1-1, with D possibly matching TRBD1 (6 bases). Trimming stripped 7 bases from V and 7 bases from J, with 13 bases between. The germline V gene has CDR1 SQVTM and CDR2 ANQGSEA. The CDR3 loop spans 11 amino acids. CDR3 in DNA: TGCAGCGGGCGGACAGACGGTGAAGCTTTCTTT. Amino acids: CSGRTDGEAFF.

This clonotype was found many times. The chain recombines TRBV7-8 with TRBJ2-3; a weak D match, TRBD2 (5 bases). This CDR3 contains 13 residues. CDR1 and CDR2 from the germline V gene are SGHVS and FQNEAQ. The germline V and J ends were trimmed by 0 bases and 10 bases, with 11 bases remaining between them. The CDR3 DNA reads TGTGCCAGCAGCTTAGCTTTGGGAGAAGCGCAGTATTTT. Encoded protein: CASSLALGEAQYF.

This clonotype has at least ten counts. The chain joins TRBV11-2 to TRBJ2-3; 7 bases are a match to TRBD2. The trim removed 1 base at V and 4 bases at J, leaving 8 bases unmatched. The germline V gene encodes CDR1 SGHAT and CDR2 FQNNGV. This CDR3 spans 16 amino acids. The CDR3 sequence is CASSLGGGSRADTQYF. Here the CDR3 DNA reads TGTGCCAGCAGCTTAGGGGGCGGGAGTCGGGCAGATACGCAGTATTTT.

This clonotype was seen at least ten times. The chain combines TRBV5-1 with TRBJ1-1; D ambiguous. The CDR3 is 18 residues long. Trimming removed 1 base from V and 2 bases from J, with 21 bases in between. Looked up from germline, CDR1 is SGHRS and CDR2 is YFSETQ. CDR3 amino acids: CASSLYAPGVGGNTEAFF. In DNA form, the CDR3 reads TGCGCCAGCAGCTTGTACGCCCCGGGTGTGGGTGGCAACACTGAAGCTTTCTTT.

There are many counts of this clonotype. V gene TRBV11-2 combines with J gene TRBJ2-1; D is possibly TRBD1 (6 bases). CDR1 SGHAT and CDR2 FQNNGV come from the germline V gene. V was clipped by 4 bases and J by 4 bases, with 20 bases between them. This CDR3 region has 17 residues. The DNA of the CDR3 is TGTGCCAGCAGCTCCAGACTGTCTACAGGGATGTACAATGAGCAGTTCTTC. Protein product: CASSSRLSTGMYNEQFF. Looking up the rest from reference TRBV11-2 and TRBJ2-1 gives the full variable domain: EAGVAQSPRYKIIEKRQSVAFWCNPISGHATLYWYQQILGQGPKLLIQFQNNGVVDDSQLPKDRFSAERLKGVDSTLKIQPAKLEDSAVYLCASSSRLSTGMYNEQFFGPGTRLTVL.

This clonotype has a count of ten or more. The chain combines TRBV29-1 with TRBJ1-1; TRBD1 matches at 7 bases. The length of the CDR3 is 13 residues. The trim removed 4 bases at V and 0 bases at J, leaving 2 bases unmatched. Germline CDR1 is SQVTM and CDR2 is ANQGSEA. This chain's CDR3 is CSVAGGMNTEAFF. CDR3 DNA sequence: TGCAGCGTTGCAGGGGGTATGAACACTGAAGCTTTCTTT. Full variable domain (missing parts from reference TRBV29-1 and TRBJ1-1): SAVISQKPSRDICQRGTSLTIQCQVDSQVTMMFWYRQQPGQSLTLIATANQGSEATYESGFVIDKFPISRPNLTFSTLTVSNMSPEDSSIYLCSVAGGMNTEAFFGQGTRLTVV.

This clonotype was seen only a few times. A read error may be the cause here, since a much bigger clone is one base away. This chain joins TRBV14 and TRBJ2-1, with D perhaps matching TRBD2 (6 bases). Germline values: CDR1 SGHDN, CDR2 FVKESK. The CDR3 loop spans 16 amino acids. Trimming removed 1 base from V and 10 bases from J, with 20 bases in between. The CDR3 DNA sequence: TGTGCCAGCAGCCAAGGCCTGCGGGGTTCGGCCAAGGAGCAGTTCTTC. Protein sequence: CASSQGLRGSAKEQFF.

This clonotype was seen at least ten times. This sequence joins TRBV12-3 or TRBV12-4 and TRBJ2-2; 9 nucleotides align to TRBD2. Germline trimming cut 6 bases from V and 1 base from J; bases unmatched to any gene: 3. This CDR3 is 15 amino acids long. In DNA form, the CDR3 reads TGTGCCAGCAGGCCGACTAGCGGGAACACCGGGGAGCTGTTTTTT. Protein: CASRPTSGNTGELFF.

This clonotype came up many times. V usage is TRBV2 and J usage is TRBJ2-6; D uncertain. CDR1 and CDR2 from the germline V gene are SNHLY and FYNNEI. The CDR3 extends over 15 amino acids. Trimming cost V 2 bases and J 0 bases, with 5 bases left between them. In nucleotides, the CDR3 is TGTGCCAGCAGTGAAAGGCCCTCTGGGGCCAACGTCCTGACTTTC. It encodes CASSERPSGANVLTF. Supplemented by reference TRBV2 and TRBJ2-6, the full variable domain reads EPEVTQTPSHQVTQMGQEVILRCVPISNHLYFYWYRQILGQKVEFLVSFYNNEISEKSEIFDDQFSVERPDGSNFTLKIRSTKLEDSAMYFCASSERPSGANVLTFGAGSRLTVL.

In this sample, this clonotype turned up many times. The V call is TRBV27, the J call TRBJ1-5; unclear D gene. Germline V gene data show CDR1 as MNHEY and CDR2 as SMNVEV (reference sequence). The CDR3 is made up of 15 amino acids. V was clipped by 5 bases and J by 0 bases, with 11 bases between them. CDR3 loop: CASSASVVSNQPQHF. CDR3 DNA: TGTGCCAGCAGTGCCAGCGTAGTTAGCAATCAGCCCCAGCATTTT.

Notes on this clonotype: Sequence at one end of the junction differs from germline and may be a read error. The CDR3 spells CSALSFRAGELLF. For the CDR3, the DNA is TGCAGTGCCCTGTCCTTTAGAGCCGGGGAGCTGCTTTTT. The rearrangement links TRBV20-1 to TRBJ2-2, with D perhaps matching TRBD2 (5 bases). Germline V CDR1 and CDR2: DFQATT, SNEGSKA (reference sequence). The CDR3 contains 13 residues.

The gene calls are TRBV2 and TRBJ2-5, with 14 bases lining up with TRBD2. CDR3 size: 14 residues. J was trimmed by 4 bases and V by 7 bases; bases with no gene match: 2. The germline V gene has CDR1 SNHLY and CDR2 FYNNEI. CDR3 bases: TGTGCCAGCAAGGGACTAGCGGGGGCAGAGACCCAGTACTTC. Translating it yields CASKGLAGAETQYF.

To note about this clonotype: The junction differs from germline at one of its ends, possibly a read error. The chain couples TRBV18 to TRBJ1-1; a possible D gene is TRBD1 (6 bases). CDR1 is KGHSH and CDR2 is LQKENI in the germline V gene. The CDR3 contains 15 residues. DNA of the CDR3: TGTGCCAGCTCACCACGGGGTATTCGGGACACTGAAGCCTTCTTT. Its translation: CASSPRGIRDTEAFF.

This clonotype was detected only a few times. This sequence joins TRBV7-9 and TRBJ1-5; 7 bases align to TRBD1. CDR1 is SEHNR, CDR2 FQNEAQ, per germline (reference sequence). The J segment lost 7 bases and the V segment lost 5 bases, leaving 11 bases of the junction unmatched. There are 15 residues in the CDR3. The CDR3 DNA reads as TGTGCCAGCAGCCCCTCGACAGGGATGGGCCAGCCCCAGCATTTT. It translates to CASSPSTGMGQPQHF.

The table lists this clonotype with a few counts. A much more abundant neighbour one base away suggests this may be a read error. The rearrangement uses TRBV10-3 and TRBJ2-1; 11 nucleotides align to TRBD2. This CDR3 has 13 residues. V shed 8 bases, J shed 5 bases, and the junction held 2 bases outside the gene matches. Germline lookup yields CDR1 ENHRY and CDR2 SYGVKD. This chain's CDR3 is CAIGLAGDNEQFF. The DNA of the CDR3 is TGTGCCATCGGACTAGCGGGTGACAATGAGCAGTTCTTC.

This clonotype was picked up many times. The chain couples TRBV7-8 to TRBJ1-2; 7 bases are shared with TRBD1. CDR3 size: 15 residues. CDR1 and CDR2 (germline): SGHVS, FQNEAQ. The V gene end was trimmed by 5 bases and the J gene end by 4 bases; junction bases not matched to a gene: 10. CDR3 amino acids: CASSRGPELGYGYTF. Here the CDR3 DNA reads TGTGCCAGCAGCAGGGGGCCCGAACTTGGCTATGGCTACACCTTC.